This T cell receptor (beta chain) was identified during a study of blood T cell repertoires in COVID-19. Whole-study context: Samples representing acute and convalescent COVID-19 were sourced from the United States, Italy and Spain.

The CDR3 is 17 amino acids. Germline CDR1 and CDR2: LGHDT and YNNKEL (reference sequence). V dropped 1 base and J dropped 7; count of bases not matched to a gene: 13. In the original workflow: Nucleated cell counts were estimated from reference gene primer amplification. Only in-frame clones appear in the TCRdb table, and some are missing; sequencing was by immunoSEQ multiplex PCR. That table supplies the V and J calls and clone size; D and trimming were determined from the DNA. The data show around 170,000 clones, with about 88% seen just once and approximately 24% held by the top ten. The sequenced sample consisted of peripheral blood. The receptor comes from a man between 60 and 75 years old with acute or convalescent COVID-19. V gene TRBV3-1 (or the pseudogene TRBV3-2) combines with J gene TRBJ2-1; 7 nucleotides align to TRBD2. CDR3 protein: CASSQATRGRAGNEQFF. The CDR3 DNA is TGTGCCAGCAGCCAAGCTACCCGGGGGAGGGCCGGGAATGAGCAGTTCTTC.